This T cell receptor (beta chain) came from a study of human T cells and chemical hapten exposure. Study background: Sensitization involved placing 2% DPC onto an approximately 2 cm by approximately 2 cm region of upper inner arm skin. Findings and caveats of the study: Relative to controls, expanded TCRs formed significantly more large CDR3 similarity clusters.

The V end was cut by 5 bases, the J end by 7 bases, with 6 bases between. The CDR3 is 12 residues long. Germline CDR1 SEHNR, CDR2 FQNEAQ (reference sequence). TCRdb ran MiXCR on the RACE reads and lists one entry per CDR3 protein. The table has fewer than 500,000 distinct CDR3 sequences, nearly 5% seen once. Time point in this sample: patch test 1, 2 weeks after DPC sensitization. The sample's treatment: therapeutic diphenylcyclopropenone sensitization with weekly scalp DPC. Sequencing started from total RNA isolated from unfractionated whole blood. The sample holds a few counts of this clonotype. Its cognate antigen is unknown.

The starting material was whole blood, obtained in connection with sensitization to the hapten diphenylcyclopropenone (DPC). This sequence was found in a woman between 50 and 59 years old with alopecia areata. Some clones in this sample may be carry-over from other donors' samples. The J gene is TRBJ2-6, the V gene TRBV7-9; no definite D call. The CDR3 nucleotides read TGTGCCAGCAGCCTCGCTGCCAACGTCCTGACTTTC. This sequence encodes CASSLAANVLTF.